This TCR beta chain was identified during a study of shared clonotypes between healthy human individuals. V trimming: 6 bases; J trimming: 1 base; junction bases outside the gene matches: 8. CDR1 is MDHEN, CDR2 SYDVKM, per germline. This CDR3 region has 15 residues. Findings and limits, study-wide: Approximately 5.1% was the fraction of naive CD4 clonotypes found shared across several donors. Read depth was anticipated to influence clonotype sharing among donors.

It was into CD45RA+ naive and CD45RA-negative memory subsets that the CD4+ cells were split. Tens of thousands of T cell genomes (roughly 0.2 ug DNA) went into each sorted-subset replicate. Only in-frame clones appear in the TCRdb table, and some are missing; sequencing was by immunoSEQ multiplex PCR. The sample lists a few million clones, over 85% occurring once. Comment on this clone: Its target is not known.

The TCR comes from a young man in good health. Some clones in this sample may be carry-over from other donors' samples. The sample taken for sequencing was naive CD4+ T cells from PBMCs. This sample's subset: CD45RA+ positively selected. The J gene is TRBJ1-1, the V gene TRBV28; TRBD1 matches at 7 bases. The CDR3 nucleotides are TGTGCCAGCAGGAACGAGGGGGCAGGGAACACTGAAGCTTTCTTT. This translates into CASRNEGAGNTEAFF.